What follows are 18 T cell receptor beta chains derived from one specimen sequenced in a study of T cell changes during pregnancy in multiple sclerosis (dated by TCRdb to the late 2010s). The library was obtained by the immunoSEQ multiplex PCR assay. TCRdb carries this immuneACCESS record with in-frame sequences only. Its versions omit some clonotypes, under half of them owing to an unresolved V gene in the studies checked, with the rest unexplained. Across this sample there are 25,000 to 35,000 clones, with around 90% seen only once. The ten biggest clones cover roughly 0.58% of the sample. The source material was CD4+ T cells from peripheral blood mononuclear cells, sampled in the third trimester of pregnancy. Every receptor here comes from a female donor in good health, enrolled as a control in a pregnancy study.

V and J are TRBV7-8 and TRBJ2-5, with no clear D. CDR1 and CDR2 (germline): SGHVS, FQNEAQ. The CDR3 has 16 residues. V shed 1 base and J shed 5 bases, with 17 bases lying between them. The CDR3 bases are TGTGCCAGCAGCTTAGGTTTCCAGCAGGTTCCGGAGACCCAGTACTTC. Its protein is CASSLGFQQVPETQYF.

V is TRBV12-2 and J is TRBJ1-1; no check of the table's D call, TRBD1, against the DNA was made. TRBV12-2 is designated a pseudogene. This CDR3 has 18 residues. The CDR3: CASRTPRDRGDHDTEAFF. The CDR3 nucleotides read TGTGCAAGTCGAACTCCCCGGGACAGGGGGGATCATGACACTGAAGCTTTCTTT.

In this sample, this clone turned up once. The chain employs TRBV5-4 and TRBJ2-1; 10 bases line up with TRBD1. V shed 3 bases and J 6 bases; nucleotides not matched to a gene: 6. This CDR3 region has 15 residues. In germline, CDR1 is SGHNT, CDR2 YYREEE (reference sequence). Here the CDR3 reads CASSSKTGGGNEQFF. CDR3 nucleotides: TGTGCCAGCAGCTCCAAGACAGGGGGCGGCAATGAGCAGTTCTTC.

V gene TRBV5-4 combines with J gene TRBJ2-2; TRBD2 matches at 7 bases. Germline values: CDR1 SGHNT, CDR2 YYREEE (reference sequence). The CDR3 spans 13 residues. V was clipped by 0 bases and J by 14 bases; unmatched bases: 7. As DNA, the CDR3 is TGTGCCAGCAGCTTGGCCTGGGCGGGAGAACTGTTTTTT. Translation gives CASSLAWAGELFF.

Only one count was recorded for this clone. This chain links TRBV27 with TRBJ2-1; TRBD1 agrees at 10 bases. CDR1 MNHEY and CDR2 SMNVEV come from the germline V gene (reference sequence). The CDR3 length is 15 residues. V shed 3 bases and J 3 bases; nucleotides not matched to a gene: 2. CDR3 in amino acids: CASSFRDRGYNEQFF. CDR3 nucleotides: TGTGCCAGCAGTTTCCGGGACAGGGGCTACAATGAGCAGTTCTTC.

The chain carries TRBV19 and TRBJ2-5; TRBD1 agrees at 8 bases. Per the germline V gene, CDR1 is LNHDA and CDR2 is SQIVND (reference sequence). The junction had 9 bases not matched to a gene; V was cut back by 4 bases and J by 5 bases. The CDR3 extends over 15 amino acids. CDR3 coding DNA: TGTGCCAGTAGTAATCGGCAGGGGGCTAGGGAGACCCAGTACTTC. Its translation: CASSNRQGARETQYF.

The genes are TRBV7-2 and TRBJ2-5; 8 positions agree with TRBD1. The trim removed 5 bases at V and 4 bases at J, leaving 15 bases unmatched. The CDR3 covers 17 residues. Germline V gives CDR1 SGHTA, CDR2 FQGNSA. The CDR3: CASSLTRTGRPGETQYF. CDR3 bases: TGTGCCAGCAGCCTAACCCGGACAGGGCGGCCAGGAGAGACCCAGTACTTC.

The chain recombines TRBV9 with TRBJ2-5; 9 nucleotides line up with TRBD1. The junction had 12 bases not matched to a gene; V was cut back by 7 bases and J by 5 bases. The CDR3 is made up of 15 amino acids. Germline V gene data show CDR1 as SGDLS and CDR2 as YYNGEE. The CDR3 DNA is TGTGCCAGCGGAGACAGGGGGGAACGTTGGGAGACCCAGTACTTC. Translating it yields CASGDRGERWETQYF.

The chain is built from TRBV5-1 and TRBJ2-5; D is possibly TRBD1 (6 bases). In germline, CDR1 is SGHRS, CDR2 YFSETQ. V lost 3 bases to trimming and J lost 1 base, with 10 bases between them. The CDR3 is 14 amino acids. The CDR3 coding sequence is TGCGCCAGCAGCTCCGGACAGCTCCAAGAGACCCAGTACTTC. Translation: CASSSGQLQETQYF.

V is TRBV7-9 and J is TRBJ1-1; D is possibly TRBD1 (5 bases). The germline V gene has CDR1 SEHNR and CDR2 FQNEAQ (reference sequence). V lost 5 bases and J lost 8, with 15 bases in between. There are 13 residues in the CDR3. CDR3 sequence: CASSRGEGREAFF. CDR3 nucleotides: TGTGCCAGCAGCCGGGGGGAGGGGAGGGAAGCTTTCTTT. Based on the CDR3 plus reference TRBV7-9 and TRBJ1-1, the full variable domain is DTGVSQNPRHKITKRGQNVTFRCDPISEHNRLYWYRQTLGQGPEFLTYFQNEAQLEKSRLLSDRFSAERPKGSFSTLEIQRTEQGDSAMYLCASSRGEGREAFFGQGTRLTVV.

The chain is built from TRBV5-8 and TRBJ1-2, with TRBD1 identical over 9 bases. The CDR3 extends over 15 amino acids. J gave up 6 bases and V 4 bases, and 10 bases lay outside the gene matches. Germline assignment: CDR1 SGHTS and CDR2 YDEGEE. The CDR3 DNA reads TGTGCCAGCAGCCCGGGGACAGGGCGTCGGGATGGCTACACCTTC. Residues: CASSPGTGRRDGYTF.

The genes are TRBV5-4 and TRBJ2-1, with 11 bases lining up with TRBD2. Germline V gene data show CDR1 as SGHNT and CDR2 as YYREEE (reference sequence). The CDR3 loop spans 15 amino acids. The J segment lost 4 bases and the V segment lost 4 bases, leaving 4 bases of the junction unmatched. The DNA for the CDR3 is TGTGCCAGCAGCCCCGGACTAGCGGGTTACAATGAGCAGTTCTTC. Translating it yields CASSPGLAGYNEQFF. Variable domain in full (rest from reference TRBV5-4 and TRBJ2-1): ETGVTQSPTHLIKTRGQQVTLRCSSQSGHNTVSWYQQALGQGPQFIFQYYREEENGRGNFPPRFSGLQFPNYSSELNVNALELDDSALYLCASSPGLAGYNEQFFGPGTRLTVL.

The chain uses TRBV5-6 and TRBJ1-4; D uncertain. The CDR3 loop spans 11 amino acids. Germline assignment: CDR1 SGHDT and CDR2 YYEEEE. With 0 bases removed from V and 11 bases from J, the gap between germline ends came to 5 bases. This chain's CDR3 is CASSLAGKLFF. In DNA form, the CDR3 reads TGTGCCAGCAGCTTGGCGGGGAAACTGTTTTTT.

J is TRBJ1-1 and V is TRBV11-3; the D is unclear. CDR3 length: 14 residues. Germline CDR1 is SGHNT and CDR2 is YENEEA. Trimming stripped 3 bases from V and 5 bases from J, with 13 bases between. The CDR3 spells CASSLVGVETEAFF. DNA for the CDR3: TGTGCCAGCAGCTTGGTAGGAGTGGAGACTGAAGCTTTCTTT. The whole variable domain, filled in from reference TRBV11-3 and TRBJ1-1, reads EAGVVQSPRYKIIEKKQPVAFWCNPISGHNTLYWYLQNLGQGPELLIRYENEEAVDDSQLPKDRFSAERLKGVDSTLKIQPAELGDSAVYLCASSLVGVETEAFFGQGTRLTVV.

Here the CDR3 reads CASSLARTLDEQYF. CDR3 DNA: TGTGCCAGCAGCTTAGCGAGGACACTCGACGAGCAGTACTTC. V usage is TRBV7-2 and J usage is TRBJ2-7; D possibly corresponds to TRBD1 (5 bases). The CDR3 extends over 14 amino acids. The V gene's germline CDR1 is SGHTA and CDR2 FQGNSA. Trimming took 0 bases from V and 5 from J, leaving 11 bases between them. Together with reference TRBV7-2 and TRBJ2-7, the CDR3 gives the full variable domain: GAGVSQSPSNKVTEKGKDVELRCDPISGHTALYWYRQSLGQGLEFLIYFQGNSAPDKSGLPSDRFSAERTGGSVSTLTIQRTQQEDSAVYLCASSLARTLDEQYFGPGTRLTVT.

The chain links TRBV7-8 to TRBJ2-7, with a possible D match to TRBD1 (6 bases). V was trimmed by 2 bases and J by 0 bases, leaving 14 bases between them. The CDR3 loop spans 16 amino acids. Germline V gene sequence: CDR1 SGHVS, CDR2 FQNEAQ. The CDR3 protein is CASSLRGTDLSYEQYF. Written as DNA, the CDR3 is TGTGCCAGCAGCTTAAGGGGGACGGACCTCTCCTACGAGCAGTACTTC.

The chain joins TRBV19 to TRBJ1-2; possibly TRBD1 for D (5 bases). The germline V gene encodes CDR1 LNHDA and CDR2 SQIVND (reference sequence). Trimming took off 5 bases at V and 4 bases at J, with 17 bases between the two ends. There are 15 residues in the CDR3. CDR3 nucleotides: TGTGCCAGTAGTTCTGGTCCCGGGGGTCTCTATGGCTACACCTTC. Its protein product is CASSSGPGGLYGYTF.

The CDR3 sequence is CASRQQGYEQYF. The CDR3 DNA reads as TGTGCCAGCAGGCAACAGGGCTACGAGCAGTACTTC. The V and J genes are TRBV28 and TRBJ2-7; tentatively, D is TRBD1 (6 bases). This CDR3 region has 12 residues. V lost 6 bases and J 3 bases, leaving 9 bases between the germline ends. The V gene's germline CDR1 is MDHEN and CDR2 SYDVKM.